Described below is a single T cell receptor beta chain sequence and its context. Sequenced by immunoSEQ multiplex PCR; TCRdb stores in-frame clones only, minus some. The sample has roughly 120,000 clones; 92% are singletons. This specimen belongs to a study of T cell changes during pregnancy in multiple sclerosis. The germline V gene encodes CDR1 SGHTA and CDR2 FQGNSA. The CDR3 loop spans 14 amino acids. With 2 bases removed from V and 12 bases from J, the gap between germline ends came to 20 bases. This specimen consisted of peripheral blood, obtained in the third trimester of pregnancy. The receptor's source is a female donor with multiple sclerosis, enrolled in a pregnancy study. The chain uses TRBV7-2 and TRBJ2-7; D might be TRBD1 (5 bases). The CDR3 sequence is CASSLIPFEDQGYF. CDR3 bases: TGTGCCAGCAGCTTAATCCCTTTCGAGGATCAGGGGTACTTC. Together with reference TRBV7-2 and TRBJ2-7, the CDR3 gives the full variable domain: GAGVSQSPSNKVTEKGKDVELRCDPISGHTALYWYRQSLGQGLEFLIYFQGNSAPDKSGLPSDRFSAERTGGSVSTLTIQRTQQEDSAVYLCASSLIPFEDQGYFGPGTRLTVT.